The rows below give T cell receptor beta chains drawn from one sample of a study of T cells in Graves' hyperthyroidism and ophthalmopathy. TCRdb ran MiXCR on the multiplex PCR reads and lists one entry per CDR3 protein. Of 220,000 or so distinct CDR3 sequences in the sample, about 17% were seen once. Sequenced: blood. These receptors were taken from a woman aged 18-29 years with Graves' ophthalmopathy. The CDR3 runs from the conserved cysteine through the conserved F or W. The order of the fields is J gene, V gene, CDR3 protein.

TRBJ1-5	TRBV6-1	CASSSSGQGNQPQHF
TRBJ2-1	TRBV18	CASSPPGLAEEQFF
TRBJ1-4	TRBV28	CASSLTGTSNEKLFF
TRBJ2-3	TRBV28	CASSSSGTRTDTQYF
TRBJ2-3	TRBV7-9	CASSPNSRTSTDTQYF
TRBJ2-2	TRBV19	CASKIAGGPVGGELFF
TRBJ2-3	TRBV24-1	CATSDLWGDTDTQYF
TRBJ1-1	TRBV13	CASSPMNTEAFF
TRBJ1-2	TRBV28	CASRGSNYGYTF
TRBJ2-5	TRBV2	CASSGTSGVETQYF
TRBJ2-5	TRBV27	CASEGSGRGETQYF
TRBJ2-2	TRBV27	CASISLPGLPNGELFF
TRBJ1-1	TRBV28	CASSSHANTEAFF
TRBJ2-3	TRBV9	CASSSSSPPDTQYF
TRBJ2-1	TRBV7-9	CASSPFRRLAGDNEQFF
TRBJ1-3	TRBV5-8	CATNSGTGVGSGNTIYF
TRBJ1-6	TRBV28	CASSFNTKGSYNSPLHF
TRBJ1-2	TRBV15	CATSRDRAGGVGYTF
TRBJ2-5	TRBV29-1	CSVEGYRQGRQETQYF
TRBJ1-1	TRBV28	CASSLRMIGATEAFF
TRBJ1-1	TRBV5-1	CASSSGQGSNTEAFF
TRBJ1-2	TRBV29-1	CSVEDRGTGPSGYTF
TRBJ1-5	TRBV5-5	CASSLVGQGPYQPQHF
TRBJ1-3	TRBV28	CASSLGTGRTGNTIYF
TRBJ1-2	TRBV7-9	CASSLGAGETYGYTF
TRBJ2-3	TRBV3-1	CASSLRTSGLSTDTQYF
TRBJ2-1	TRBV12-3/TRBV12-4	CASTDRVAEQFF
TRBJ2-1	TRBV19	CASSMSVDGRNEQFF
TRBJ2-7	TRBV5-1	CASSLTGTGYEQYF
TRBJ2-1	TRBV7-2	CASSTVRGSSYNEQFF
TRBJ2-3	TRBV3-1	CASSKTTSGGTDTQYF
TRBJ2-7	TRBV18	CASSPKAASGGGDEQYF
TRBJ2-5	TRBV5-6	CASSSDSKETQYF
TRBJ2-1	TRBV20-1	CSATPSGRSSYNEQFF
TRBJ2-3	TRBV7-9	CASSLLVLGSTDTQYF
TRBJ2-7	TRBV15	CATSRDSQLPGKQYF
TRBJ2-7	TRBV9	CASSVDWGEQYF
TRBJ1-1	TRBV7-9	CASSSGLYEAFF
TRBJ2-1	TRBV18	CASSRDLPPYNEQFF
TRBJ2-7	TRBV6-1	CASSKNGIISYEQYF
TRBJ2-3	TRBV20-1	CSVRADTQYF